These 27 T cell receptor beta chains originate from one sample sequenced in a study of persistence of HIV-infected CD4 T cells (dated by TCRdb to about 2020). TCRbeta repertoires were sequenced from genomic DNA with the immunoSEQ hsTCRB assay version 4 in survey mode. TCRdb mirrors the immuneACCESS table, restricted to in-frame sequences. Some clones are absent from its copies; in checked studies, under half trace to an unresolved V gene, and the reason for the others is unknown. The sample table shows about 43,000 clones, and approximately 88% are seen once. The ten biggest clones cover approximately 0.97% of the sample. The sample's treatment or condition label, in plain terms: suppressive antiretroviral therapy. As a nonspecific positive control representing the CD4+ T cell repertoire, cells were stimulated with anti-CD3/anti-CD28 magnetic beads. Responding CD4+ T cells were sorted on the basis of upregulation of both CD40 ligand and CD69.

Their antigen targets remain unknown. The source was CD4+ T cells sorted from PBMCs after roughly 18-hour stimulation, collected from a patient who received antiretroviral therapy. This specimen's cell subset or site label, per the study, means: CD40L+CD69+ CD4 T cells responding to anti-CD3/anti-CD28 beads, representing the overall repertoire. Receptors were obtained from an adult man with HIV who was CMV-seropositive.

CDR3 sequence (DNA): TGTGCCAGCTCAACGGATAGCAATCAGCCCCAGCATTTT. It codes for CASSTDSNQPQHF. This chain connects TRBV18 to TRBJ1-5; D uncertain. The CDR3 is 13 residues long. Germline lookup yields CDR1 KGHSH and CDR2 LQKENI. With 5 bases removed from V and 0 bases from J, the gap between germline ends came to 5 bases.

The chain links TRBV5-1 to TRBJ1-5, with D possibly TRBD1 on 6 matching bases. The CDR3 loop spans 14 amino acids. Germline V gene sequence: CDR1 SGHRS, CDR2 YFSETQ. Trimming pared 0 bases from V and 6 bases from J, leaving 10 bases between. CDR3: CASSLGGGGQPQHF. The CDR3, as DNA: TGCGCCAGCAGCTTGGGAGGGGGTGGTCAGCCCCAGCATTTT.

The CDR3 DNA reads TGTGCCAGCTCACCGGGACAGTTCAATGAGCAGTTCTTC. This codes for CASSPGQFNEQFF. This rearrangement joins TRBV18 to TRBJ2-1, with 7 positions matching TRBD1. Germline V gives CDR1 KGHSH, CDR2 LQKENI. The trim removed 3 bases at V and 6 bases at J, leaving 2 bases unmatched. The CDR3 covers 13 residues.

This chain joins TRBV6-1 and TRBJ2-7; 9 nucleotides match TRBD1. Looked up from germline, CDR1 is MNHNS and CDR2 is SASEGT. This CDR3 spans 14 amino acids. Trimming removed 5 bases from V and 3 bases from J; junction bases left unmatched: 5. The CDR3 loop reads CASSSQTGGYEQYF. The CDR3, as DNA: TGTGCCAGCAGTTCCCAGACAGGGGGCTACGAGCAGTACTTC.

Details on this clone: Compared with germline, one end of the junction differs, possibly owing to a read error. V and J are TRBV19 and TRBJ2-2, with TRBD1 identical over 11 bases. Per germline, CDR1 LNHDA and CDR2 SQIVND (reference sequence). The CDR3 runs to 12 residues. The CDR3 protein is CASSIGTGGALF. In DNA, the CDR3 is TGTGCCAGTAGTATTGGGACAGGGGGGGCCCTTTTT.

The chain uses TRBV19 and TRBJ2-2; TRBD1 is a possible D gene (6 bases). Germline V gene sequence: CDR1 LNHDA, CDR2 SQIVND (reference sequence). The CDR3 totals 15 residues. V lost 6 bases, J lost 3 bases, and 14 bases lay in between. The CDR3 here is CASRYLDRHTGELFF. The DNA of the CDR3 is TGTGCCAGTAGGTATCTGGACAGACACACCGGGGAGCTGTTTTTT.

This chain uses TRBV4-1 with TRBJ2-3; D perhaps matches TRBD1 (5 bases). In germline, CDR1 is MGHRA, CDR2 YSYEKL. CDR3 length: 16 residues. The V end lost 0 bases, the J end lost 0 bases, and 10 bases lay between the germline ends. CDR3 amino acids: CASSQDVRVSTDTQYF. The CDR3 region has the DNA TGCGCCAGCAGCCAAGACGTCAGGGTTAGCACAGATACGCAGTATTTT.

V gene TRBV5-1 combines with J gene TRBJ1-2, with a tentative D call TRBD1 (6 bases). V was pared by 4 bases and J by 6 bases, with 16 bases between. This CDR3 spans 14 amino acids. Per germline, CDR1 SGHRS and CDR2 YFSETQ. Here the CDR3 reads CASSVTGAVDGYTF. Written as DNA, the CDR3 is TGCGCCAGCAGCGTAACGGGGGCCGTGGATGGCTACACCTTC.

This clone has a handful of counts. The V and J genes are TRBV19 and TRBJ1-2; 9 positions agree with TRBD1. V was pared by 10 bases and J by 4 bases, with 25 bases of the junction left unmatched. CDR3 size: 19 residues. Germline CDR1 LNHDA, CDR2 SQIVND (reference sequence). CDR3 DNA sequence: TGTGCCACCGAAAGCATGAACAGGGGGCAGGGGCGAACCCTCTATGGCTACACCTTC. It specifies CATESMNRGQGRTLYGYTF.

The rearrangement uses TRBV7-6 and TRBJ2-7; D may be TRBD1 (6 bases). The V and J ends lost 4 bases and 9 bases respectively, with 16 bases between them. The CDR3 has 13 residues. Germline V gene lookup returns CDR1 SGHVS and CDR2 FNYEAQ. The CDR3 region has the DNA TGTGCCAGCAGCTCGGACAGTACTACGAGGCAGTACTTC. Translation: CASSSDSTTRQYF.

J is TRBJ1-5 and V is TRBV5-5; 8 nucleotides line up with TRBD1. This CDR3 is built from 14 residues. V lost 3 bases, J lost 7 bases, and 6 bases stayed unmatched. The V gene's germline CDR1 is SGHKS and CDR2 YYEKEE (reference sequence). For the CDR3, the DNA is TGTGCCAGCAGCTACGACAGGGGAGACCAGCCCCAGCATTTT. This gives the protein CASSYDRGDQPQHF.

The V call is TRBV18, the J call TRBJ2-7, with TRBD2 as a possible D gene (6 bases). V gave up 6 bases and J gave up 6 bases, with 15 bases separating them. There are 13 residues in the CDR3. The germline gives CDR1 KGHSH, CDR2 LQKENI. The CDR3 DNA follows: TGTGCCAGCTCCCCCCGACGGGGAGGCGAGCAGTACTTC. Its protein product is CASSPRRGGEQYF.

The gene calls are TRBV4-2 and TRBJ1-2; D gene ambiguous. This CDR3 comprises 15 residues. CDR1 LGHNA and CDR2 YNFKEQ come from the germline V gene. The V end was cut by 0 bases, the J end by 8 bases, with 16 bases between. The CDR3 DNA is TGTGCCAGCAGCCAAGATCAACCGGCCACCTCGGGCTACACCTTC. Residues: CASSQDQPATSGYTF.

Here the CDR3 reads CASSTRRTGVVEEQYF. CDR3 nucleotides: TGTGCCAGCAGCACCAGGAGGACAGGGGTGGTAGAGGAGCAGTACTTC. V gene TRBV21-1 combines with J gene TRBJ2-7; the tabulated D call, TRBD1, remains unverified against the DNA. TRBV21-1 is an annotated pseudogene. CDR3 size: 16 residues.

In its sample, this clone was seen once. V usage is TRBV18 and J usage is TRBJ1-4; D ambiguous. Germline V gives CDR1 KGHSH, CDR2 LQKENI. The V end lost 3 bases, the J end lost 0 bases, and 14 bases lay between the germline ends. The CDR3 spans 17 residues. For the CDR3, the DNA is TGTGCCAGCTCACCTGTCGGCGGGAGCCCAACTAATGAAAAACTGTTTTTT. Residues: CASSPVGGSPTNEKLFF.

V is TRBV6-1 and J is TRBJ1-5; 7 bases align to TRBD1. The CDR3 runs 16 residues. Germline CDR1 and CDR2: MNHNS and SASEGT. The V segment lost 2 bases and the J segment 3 bases; nucleotides outside the gene matches: 7. CDR3 sequence: CASSELTGYVNQPQHF. DNA of the CDR3: TGTGCCAGCAGTGAACTGACAGGGTACGTCAATCAGCCCCAGCATTTT.

This chain links TRBV10-2 with TRBJ1-1, with 9 bases aligning to TRBD1. The CDR3 runs 13 residues. The V and J ends lost 6 bases and 3 bases, in that order; junction bases with no gene match: 2. Germline CDR1 is WSHSY and CDR2 is SAAADI. Here the CDR3 reads CASRGTGHTEAFF. The DNA for the CDR3 is TGCGCCAGCAGAGGGACAGGGCACACTGAAGCTTTCTTT.

V is TRBV10-2 and J is TRBJ2-3, with 7 bases that match TRBD2. CDR3 length: 16 amino acids. The V gene end was trimmed by 6 bases and the J gene end by 1 base; junction bases not matched to a gene: 10. Looked up from germline, CDR1 is WSHSY and CDR2 is SAAADI. The CDR3 loop reads CASSGVGRGGTDTQYF. The CDR3 DNA reads as TGCGCCAGCAGCGGGGTGGGGAGGGGAGGCACAGATACGCAGTATTTT.

The CDR3 region is CASSTGLNYGYTF. The CDR3 DNA reads TGTGCCAGCAGCACGGGACTTAACTATGGCTACACCTTC. The chain uses TRBV5-8 and TRBJ1-2; weak D call: TRBD1 (5 bases). CDR3 length equals 13 residues. Germline values: CDR1 SGHTS, CDR2 YDEGEE. V lost 4 bases and J lost 1, with 8 bases in between.

The chain links TRBV7-9 to TRBJ1-1; D may be TRBD1 (6 bases). The CDR3 consists of 12 residues. V was trimmed by 4 bases and J by 8 bases, leaving 11 bases between them. The germline CDR1 and CDR2 sequences are SEHNR and FQNEAQ (reference sequence). CDR3 in amino acids: CASSWGAGEAFF. In DNA, the CDR3 is TGTGCCAGCAGCTGGGGGGCCGGAGAAGCTTTCTTT.

The chain employs TRBV5-4 and TRBJ2-1, with D hard to call. Deletions cut 0 bases from V and 0 bases from J, with 16 bases between. CDR1 SGHNT and CDR2 YYREEE come from the germline V gene (reference sequence). The CDR3 spans 18 residues. Written as DNA, the CDR3 is TGTGCCAGCAGCTTGGGTATGACAAGCGCCAGCTCCTACAATGAGCAGTTCTTC. This translates into CASSLGMTSASSYNEQFF.

This rearrangement joins TRBV29-1 to TRBJ1-5, with D unresolved. V lost 4 bases and J 1 base, leaving 8 bases between the germline ends. This CDR3 region has 13 residues. Germline assignment: CDR1 SQVTM and CDR2 ANQGSEA. Here the CDR3 reads CSVADVSNQPQHF. The CDR3 DNA is TGCAGCGTTGCGGACGTAAGCAATCAGCCCCAGCATTTT.

The chain recombines TRBV7-3 with TRBJ2-1; D may match TRBD1 or TRBD2 (5 bases each). This CDR3 spans 14 amino acids. Trimming cost V 4 bases and J 7 bases, with 14 bases left between them. In germline, CDR1 is SGHTA, CDR2 FQGTGA. CDR3 DNA: TGTGCCAGCAGCTCATCGGGACGGCCAAATGAGCAGTTCTTC. This encodes CASSSSGRPNEQFF.

The sample holds a few counts of this clone. The rearrangement joins TRBV6-1 to TRBJ1-6; D gene ambiguous. Germline V gene sequence: CDR1 MNHNS, CDR2 SASEGT. Trimming removed 0 bases at V and 9 bases at J, with 12 bases between. The CDR3 consists of 15 residues. CDR3: CASSEARDRGSPLHF. In nucleotides, the CDR3 is TGTGCCAGCAGTGAAGCCAGAGATCGTGGTTCACCCCTCCACTTT.

This rearrangement joins TRBV10-3 to TRBJ1-5; 9 bases are a match to TRBD1. CDR3 size: 14 residues. With V trimmed by 6 bases and J by 7 bases, 7 bases remained unmatched. CDR1 is ENHRY, CDR2 SYGVKD, per germline. This chain's CDR3 is CAIRGGQGEQPQHF. The CDR3 nucleotides are TGTGCCATCAGGGGGGGACAGGGAGAACAGCCCCAGCATTTT.

The V call is TRBV6-5, the J call TRBJ2-7; perhaps TRBD1 as D (6 bases). Germline CDR1 reads MNHEY; CDR2 reads SVGAGI. Between the trimmed V and J ends, which lost 11 bases and 5 bases, there was a span of 16 bases. The CDR3 is made up of 12 amino acids. CDR3 nucleotides: TGTGCCGGGCTCGGACAGAGCGACGAGCAGTACTTC. Its translation is CAGLGQSDEQYF.

The rearrangement links TRBV6-6 to TRBJ1-2; no clear D gene. This CDR3 contains 15 residues. The germline gives CDR1 MNHNY, CDR2 SVGAGI (reference sequence). V lost 8 bases and J lost 0, with 16 bases in between. Written as DNA, the CDR3 is TGTGCCAGCGGTGACGGCCAGGAAGCTAACTATGGCTACACCTTC. This sequence encodes CASGDGQEANYGYTF.